The clone carrying this TCR beta chain was observed a few times. Its antigen is not known. These data come from a study of blood T cells in healthy people across ages. Trimming removed 5 bases from V and 13 bases from J, with 17 bases in between. This CDR3 is 12 amino acids long. With a J-beta primer mix and a sample-barcoded 5' primer, a second PCR ran about 7 to 12 cycles. Every cDNA molecule bore a tag from a template-switch adaptor containing 12 random nucleotides. TCRdb reanalysed the 5' RACE reads using MiXCR and keeps one entry per CDR3 protein. The data contain 850,000 or so distinct CDR3 sequences, around 30% of them singletons. Study results and caveats: Diversity figures based on one million T cells were deemed too low.

Material for sequencing was blood. The chain is built from TRBV12-3 or TRBV12-4 and TRBJ1-2; D perhaps matches TRBD1 (6 bases). The TCR sequence derives from a woman aged 80 or over in good health. CDR3 amino acids: CASSHERTDPTF. The CDR3 coding sequence is TGTGCCAGCAGTCACGAGCGGACAGACCCCACCTTC.